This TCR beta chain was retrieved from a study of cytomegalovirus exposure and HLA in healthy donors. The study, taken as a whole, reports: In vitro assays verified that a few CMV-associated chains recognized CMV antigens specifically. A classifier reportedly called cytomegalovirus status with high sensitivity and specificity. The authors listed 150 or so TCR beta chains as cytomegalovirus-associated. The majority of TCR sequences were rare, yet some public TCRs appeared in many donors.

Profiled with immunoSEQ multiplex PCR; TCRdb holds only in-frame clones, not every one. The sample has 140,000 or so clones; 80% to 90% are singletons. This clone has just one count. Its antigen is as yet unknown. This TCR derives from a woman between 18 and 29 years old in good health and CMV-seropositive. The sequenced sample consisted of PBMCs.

DNA for the CDR3: TGTGCCAGCAGCCATTACTACGAGCAGTACTTC. It encodes CASSHYYEQYF. V usage is TRBV14 and J usage is TRBJ2-7; D unresolved. The germline V and J ends were trimmed by 3 bases and 3 bases, with 3 bases remaining between them. CDR1 is SGHDN and CDR2 is FVKESK in the germline V gene. The CDR3 consists of 11 residues.